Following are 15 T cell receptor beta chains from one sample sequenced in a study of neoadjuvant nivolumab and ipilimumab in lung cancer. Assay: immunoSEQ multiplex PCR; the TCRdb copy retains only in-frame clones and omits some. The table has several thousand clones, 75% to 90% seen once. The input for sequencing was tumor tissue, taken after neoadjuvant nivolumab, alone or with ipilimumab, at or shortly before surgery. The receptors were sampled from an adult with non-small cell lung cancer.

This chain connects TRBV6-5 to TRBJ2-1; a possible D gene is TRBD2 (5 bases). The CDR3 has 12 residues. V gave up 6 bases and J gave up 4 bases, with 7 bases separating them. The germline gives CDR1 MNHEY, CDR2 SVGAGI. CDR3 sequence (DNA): TGTGCCAGCAGGGGAGTTTACAATGAGCAGTTCTTC. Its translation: CASRGVYNEQFF.

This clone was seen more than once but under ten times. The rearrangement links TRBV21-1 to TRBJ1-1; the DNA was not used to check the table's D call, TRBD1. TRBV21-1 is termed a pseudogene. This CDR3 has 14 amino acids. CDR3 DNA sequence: TGTGCCAGCAGCAAAGGCTCAGAAGTCGCTGAAGCTTTCTTT. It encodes CASSKGSEVAEAFF.

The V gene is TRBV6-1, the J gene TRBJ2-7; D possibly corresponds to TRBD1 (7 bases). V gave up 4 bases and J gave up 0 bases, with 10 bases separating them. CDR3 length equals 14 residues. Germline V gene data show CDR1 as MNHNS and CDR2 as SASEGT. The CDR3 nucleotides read TGTGCCAGCAGTGTGCAGGGGGGCTCCTACGAGCAGTACTTC. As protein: CASSVQGGSYEQYF.

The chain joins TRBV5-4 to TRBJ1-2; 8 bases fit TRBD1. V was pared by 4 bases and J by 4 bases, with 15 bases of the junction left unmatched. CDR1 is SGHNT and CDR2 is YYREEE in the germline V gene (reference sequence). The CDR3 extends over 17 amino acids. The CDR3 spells CASSPGQGVGRVYGYTF. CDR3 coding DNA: TGTGCCAGCAGCCCTGGACAGGGTGTTGGTCGCGTCTATGGCTACACCTTC.

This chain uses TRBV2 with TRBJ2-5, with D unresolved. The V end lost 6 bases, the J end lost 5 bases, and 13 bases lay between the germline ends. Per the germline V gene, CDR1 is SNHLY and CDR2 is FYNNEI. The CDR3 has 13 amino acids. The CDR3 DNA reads TGTGCCAGCAGCCGGGCCCCTTCGGAGACCCAGTACTTC. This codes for CASSRAPSETQYF.

CDR3 residues: CASSPWTMKDNEQFF. CDR3 nucleotide sequence: TGTGCCAGCAGCCCCTGGACTATGAAAGACAATGAGCAGTTCTTC. The chain employs TRBV7-2 and TRBJ2-1, with D possibly TRBD2 on 6 matching bases. Germline V gene lookup returns CDR1 SGHTA and CDR2 FQGNSA. The CDR3 contains 15 residues. Trimming removed 5 bases from V and 5 bases from J, with 16 bases in between.

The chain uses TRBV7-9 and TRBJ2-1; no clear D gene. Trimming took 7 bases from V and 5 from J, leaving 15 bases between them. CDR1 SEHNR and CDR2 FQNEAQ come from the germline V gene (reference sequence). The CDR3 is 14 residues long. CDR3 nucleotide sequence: TGTGCCAGCAACCGAATCGGCCTTGACAATGAGCAGTTCTTC. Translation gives CASNRIGLDNEQFF.

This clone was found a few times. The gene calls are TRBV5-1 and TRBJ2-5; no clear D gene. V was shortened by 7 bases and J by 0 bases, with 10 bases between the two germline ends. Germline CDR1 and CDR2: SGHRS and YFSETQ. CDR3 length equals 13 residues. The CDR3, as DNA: TGCGCCAGCCGTGTTGGGCACCAAGAGACCCAGTACTTC. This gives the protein CASRVGHQETQYF.

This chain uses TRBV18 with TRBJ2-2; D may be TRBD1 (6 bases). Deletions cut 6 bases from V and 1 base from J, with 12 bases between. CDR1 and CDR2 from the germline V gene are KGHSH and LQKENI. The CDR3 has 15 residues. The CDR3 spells CASSLGTLNTGELFF. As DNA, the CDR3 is TGTGCCAGCTCCCTGGGGACACTGAACACCGGGGAGCTGTTTTTT.

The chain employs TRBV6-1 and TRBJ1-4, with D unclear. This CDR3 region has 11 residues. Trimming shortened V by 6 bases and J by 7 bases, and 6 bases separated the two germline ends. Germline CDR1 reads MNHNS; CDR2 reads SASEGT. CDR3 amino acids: CASRQSEKLFF. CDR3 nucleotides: TGTGCCAGCAGGCAGAGTGAAAAACTGTTTTTT.

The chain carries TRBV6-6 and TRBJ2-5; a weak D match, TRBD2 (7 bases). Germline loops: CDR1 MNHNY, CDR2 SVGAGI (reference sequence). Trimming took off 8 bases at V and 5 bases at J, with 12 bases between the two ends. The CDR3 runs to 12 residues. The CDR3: CASSGGLETQYF. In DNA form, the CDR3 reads TGTGCCAGCTCGGGGGGCCTGGAGACCCAGTACTTC.

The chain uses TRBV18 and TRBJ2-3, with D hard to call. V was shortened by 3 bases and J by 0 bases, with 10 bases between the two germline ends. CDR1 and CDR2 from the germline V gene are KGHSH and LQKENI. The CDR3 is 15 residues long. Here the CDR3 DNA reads TGTGCCAGCTCACCCCTAAGCTATAGCACAGATACGCAGTATTTT. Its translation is CASSPLSYSTDTQYF.

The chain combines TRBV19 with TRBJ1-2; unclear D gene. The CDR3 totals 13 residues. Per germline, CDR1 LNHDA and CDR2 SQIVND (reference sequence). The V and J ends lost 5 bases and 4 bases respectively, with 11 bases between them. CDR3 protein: CASSARRVYGYTF. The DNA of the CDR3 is TGTGCCAGTAGTGCCCGGAGGGTCTATGGCTACACCTTC.

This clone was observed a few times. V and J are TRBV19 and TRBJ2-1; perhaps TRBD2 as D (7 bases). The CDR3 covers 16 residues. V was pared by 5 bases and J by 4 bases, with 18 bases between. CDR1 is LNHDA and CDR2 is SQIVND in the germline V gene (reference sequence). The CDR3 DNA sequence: TGTGCCAGTAGTCTGGGGGGCGGGAGTGGATACAATGAGCAGTTCTTC. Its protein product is CASSLGGGSGYNEQFF.

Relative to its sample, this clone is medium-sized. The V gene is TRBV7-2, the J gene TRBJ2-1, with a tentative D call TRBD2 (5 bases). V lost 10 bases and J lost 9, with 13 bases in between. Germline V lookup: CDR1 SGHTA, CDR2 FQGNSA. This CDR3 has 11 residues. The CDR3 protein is CAIGVGTEQFF. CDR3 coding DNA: TGTGCCATCGGGGTGGGAACTGAGCAGTTCTTC.